A single sample gave rise to the 6 T cell receptor beta chains below, sequenced in a study of blood T cells in healthy people across ages. The second PCR ran about 6 to 11 cycles with a sample-barcoded 5' primer and J-beta primers. TCRdb reprocessed the 5' RACE reads with MiXCR, giving one entry per CDR3 protein. The sample records roughly 800,000 distinct CDR3 sequences, roughly 50% being singletons. What was sequenced was blood. These receptor sequences come from a man aged 30 to 39 in good health.

This clonotype was seen ten or more times. J is TRBJ2-3 and V is TRBV7-2, with TRBD1 as a possible D gene (5 bases). Germline loops: CDR1 SGHTA, CDR2 FQGNSA. The length of the CDR3 is 16 residues. Deletions cut 4 bases from V and 2 bases from J, with 16 bases between. Written as DNA, the CDR3 is TGTGCCAGCAGCTGGTTTGGGGCGGCCGACACAGATACGCAGTATTTT. Residues: CASSWFGAADTDTQYF. Looking up the rest from reference TRBV7-2 and TRBJ2-3 gives the full variable domain: GAGVSQSPSNKVTEKGKDVELRCDPISGHTALYWYRQSLGQGLEFLIYFQGNSAPDKSGLPSDRFSAERTGGSVSTLTIQRTQQEDSAVYLCASSWFGAADTDTQYFGPGTRLTVL.

The genes are TRBV5-4 and TRBJ2-7, with D possibly TRBD2 on 5 matching bases. Germline CDR1 and CDR2: SGHNT and YYREEE (reference sequence). Trimming pared 1 base from V and 4 bases from J, leaving 12 bases between. The CDR3 consists of 14 residues. CDR3 residues: CASSLPGKPYEQYF. The CDR3 bases are TGTGCCAGCAGCTTGCCGGGGAAGCCTTACGAGCAGTACTTC.

This chain uses TRBV20-1 with TRBJ2-7, with D unresolved. Trimming took off 0 bases at V and 3 bases at J, with 6 bases between the two ends. Looked up from germline, CDR1 is DFQATT and CDR2 is SNEGSKA (reference sequence). CDR3 length: 12 residues. CDR3 amino acids: CSARDHGYEQYF. CDR3 bases: TGCAGTGCTAGAGATCATGGCTACGAGCAGTACTTC.

This clonotype occurred once. The chain carries TRBV29-1 and TRBJ2-1; 8 bases are a match to TRBD2. Germline assignment: CDR1 SQVTM and CDR2 ANQGSEA. CDR3 length equals 17 residues. Trimming took 4 bases from V and 0 from J; bases not matched to a gene: 11. The CDR3 bases are TGCAGCGTTGTACCCCGGGGGGGCCAGAGCTCCTACAATGAGCAGTTCTTC. Amino acid sequence: CSVVPRGGQSSYNEQFF.

This sequence joins TRBV13 and TRBJ2-5; D not resolved. With the DNA end fitting TRBJ2-7 better, the J assignment may be wrong. Per the germline V gene, CDR1 is PRHDT and CDR2 is FYEKMQ (reference sequence). CDR3 length equals 13 residues. Written as DNA, the CDR3 is TGTGCCAGCAGCTCGGTCCACGGCTCCGAGCAGTACTTC. Translated, it gives CASSSVHGSEQYF.

The V and J genes are TRBV27 and TRBJ2-7; D could derive from TRBD1 or TRBD2 (6 bases each). V gave up 8 bases and J gave up 1 base, with 18 bases separating them. The CDR3 is 15 residues long. CDR1 and CDR2 from the germline V gene are MNHEY and SMNVEV (reference sequence). For the CDR3, the DNA is TGTGCCAGCGGTAGCGCGGGACATCGGTCCTACGAGCAGTACTTC. This sequence encodes CASGSAGHRSYEQYF.